This paragraph covers one T cell receptor (beta chain) sequence. This sample was taken from a study of monozygotic twins with inflammatory bowel disease. From its re-call of the 5' RACE reads, TCRdb lists each CDR3 protein once, without DNA. This sample's table reports approximately 400,000 distinct CDR3 sequences. Germline V gene data show CDR1 as MNHEY and CDR2 as SVGEGT. CDR3 length equals 18 residues. No T cells were sorted before total RNA was taken from whole blood. Sequencing was done on a sample of blood. This clonotype was sampled from a human donor with ulcerative colitis or Crohn's disease, or a healthy co-twin of an affected twin (not recorded which). The chain combines TRBV6-2 or TRBV6-3 with TRBJ2-1; TCRdb calls TRBD1, which cannot be checked without DNA. The CDR3 is CASSYSPSGLPSFNEQFF.